This T cell receptor (beta chain) appears in the sequencing data of a study of T cells after yellow fever vaccination (dated by TCRdb to between 2018 and 2021). For the study in its entirety: Libraries from fractions with low cell numbers were prepared with the SMART-Seq v4 Ultra Low Input RNA kit. To follow T-cell clones before and after both primary and booster YFV17D yellow fever vaccination, bulk TCR alpha and beta repertoires underwent longitudinal sequencing. Two healthy male donors, one aged 18 to 30 and one aged 30 to 39 years, were included in the cohort. Bulk PBMC replicates and cell subsets were isolated from blood drawn at multiple timepoints before and after both primary and secondary immunization.

General study outcomes and caveats: Computational filtering was needed because FACS-sorted repertoires could contain abundant contaminating clonotypes from the bulk population. After the booster, most of the clones that had expanded following primary vaccination were detected again (96% of CD4 and around 87% of CD8), which suggests that memory was broadly maintained. Only a couple of donors were included in the study, so the extent to which the findings can be generalized is limited. The secondary T-cell response was weaker than the primary response but faster, peaking on day 5 instead of day 15. A small fraction of clonotypes showed up in both the CD4 and CD8 compartments, probably as a result of convergent recombination.

This specimen's treatment or condition label, interpreted: live attenuated yellow fever vaccine strain. PBMCs were isolated from peripheral blood using a standard Ficoll-Paque protocol. Dynabeads CD4 and CD8 positive selection kits were used to isolate CD4 and CD8 T-cell fractions. TriZol was used to extract RNA from bulk PBMCs, CD4 and CD8 fractions, and dextramer-positive and dextramer-negative fractions. Trimming leaves V shorter by 6 bases and J shorter by 0 bases, with the junction holding 4 bases beyond the gene matches. The CDR3 contains 15 residues, cysteine and phenylalanine counted. This entry keeps only the CDR3 DNA: 45 bases, framed from base 1. Looking up the germline V gene (reference sequence) yields CDR1 MNHNY and CDR2 SVGAGI. This clonotype was detected ten times or more. What this receptor recognizes is not known. There are no base qualities to consult, and no much larger clone falls within one base.

Sequenced on an Illumina NovaSeq 6000. TCR cDNA was synthesized by 5'RACE template switching, which introduced a universal primer site and unique molecular identifiers. cDNA synthesis was primed from both the TCR alpha and TCR beta constant segments. Library amplification used two PCR steps, and the second PCR step added sample barcodes and sequencing adapters. Sequencing of the libraries was done on either Illumina HiSeq 2500 (2x100 bp) or NovaSeq (2x150 bp). The paper's data handling went like this. Reads were demultiplexed and collapsed into UMI consensus sequences with MIGEC, and V(D)J alignment was performed with MiXCR. Vaccine-responding clonotypes were defined with edgeR using replicate PBMC samples, requiring FDR below 0.01 and a log2 fold change above 5 up to day 15. Each bulk clonotype received a CD4 or CD8 identity based on whether the sequenced CD4 or CD8 repertoire contained that clonotype at higher abundance. The public reads were run again by TCRdb, first through fastp at Q25 and then through MiXCR, and only productive beta chains were kept. All rows with the same CDR3 protein become a single entry with the most common DNA and genes. None of the V and J calls come from the authors' own analysis; TCRdb made them. Across this sample there are just over 250,000 distinct CDR3 sequences, with roughly 4.8% seen only once. The top ten clones comprise around 3.5% of the sample.

The source material was CD4+ T cells sorted from PBMCs, sampled on the day of the yellow fever booster vaccination. This TCR was sampled from a man aged 18 to 29 who received the YFV17D yellow fever vaccine. The rearranged chain carries TRBV6-6 and TRBJ2-1, with 8 junctional bases fitting TRBD2. The DNA reads as follows: TGTGCCAGCAGCGCCGGGGGGGCCTCCTACAATGAGCAGTTCTTC. Its translation is CASSAGGASYNEQFF.